These 21 T cell receptor beta chains came from one sample sequenced in a study of a mutant IDH1 vaccine in newly diagnosed glioma. Time point described: baseline, week 1 (first vaccination visit). The treatment: pre-vaccination baseline after standard-of-care therapy. Clones were sequenced by immunoSEQ multiplex PCR, and TCRdb holds only the in-frame ones, with some missing. The table records 85,000 to 100,000 clones, 70% to 90% of them present only once. The sample was PBMCs, taken from a glioma patient treated with radiotherapy, temozolomide or both. Receptor source: a woman between 50 and 59 years old with glioma.

The gene calls are TRBV7-8 and TRBJ2-1; the D is unclear. V lost 5 bases, J lost 12 bases, and 8 bases lay in between. CDR1 and CDR2 (germline): SGHVS, FQNEAQ. The CDR3 length is 10 residues. CDR3 loop: CASSLDRQFF. The CDR3 DNA reads TGTGCCAGCAGCCTCGACCGGCAGTTCTTC.

The rearrangement links TRBV9 to TRBJ1-2; tentative D call: TRBD1 (6 bases). This CDR3 spans 15 amino acids. Germline V CDR1 and CDR2: SGDLS, YYNGEE. V lost 3 bases to trimming and J lost 0 bases, with 12 bases between them. The CDR3 here is CASSATGKPNYGYTF. In DNA form, the CDR3 reads TGTGCCAGCAGCGCAACAGGGAAACCTAACTATGGCTACACCTTC.

CDR3 sequence reads: CASSPWTGLARPGANVLTF. The CDR3 DNA reads as TGTGCCAGCAGTCCTTGGACGGGACTAGCGCGTCCTGGGGCCAACGTCCTGACTTTC. The chain carries TRBV7-2 and TRBJ2-6; 10 positions agree with TRBD2. The CDR3 is 19 amino acids. Germline CDR1 is SGHTA and CDR2 is FQGNSA. V dropped 6 bases and J dropped 2; count of bases not matched to a gene: 13.

The chain links TRBV2 to TRBJ2-7; TRBD2 might be the D (6 bases). V was shortened by 6 bases and J by 6 bases, with 21 bases between the two germline ends. The CDR3 sequence is 15 residues long. Germline-derived CDR1 and CDR2 are SNHLY and FYNNEI. The CDR3 DNA follows: TGTGCCAGCAGGGTCCAAGGCGCCGCGGGGAGCGAGCAGTACTTC. This sequence encodes CASRVQGAAGSEQYF.

The chain links TRBV6-5 to TRBJ2-1; perhaps TRBD1 as D (5 bases). The germline gives CDR1 MNHEY, CDR2 SVGAGI. This CDR3 spans 16 amino acids. V lost 4 bases and J lost 0, with 13 bases in between. In DNA form, the CDR3 reads TGTGCCAGCAGTTCTCCACACAGGAGCTCCTACAATGAGCAGTTCTTC. Protein sequence: CASSSPHRSSYNEQFF.

This clone was observed a single time. V usage is TRBV4-1 and J usage is TRBJ2-7; TRBD1 matches at 10 bases. From germline, CDR1 is MGHRA and CDR2 YSYEKL. CDR3 length: 16 amino acids. The trim removed 1 base at V and 1 base at J, leaving 4 bases unmatched. CDR3 loop: CASSQGGTGVSYEQYF. In DNA, the CDR3 is TGCGCCAGCAGCCAAGGCGGGACAGGGGTGTCCTACGAGCAGTACTTC.

The chain uses TRBV7-6 and TRBJ2-7, with a tentative D call TRBD2 (5 bases). CDR3 size: 11 residues. V was cut by 5 bases and J by 7 bases, with 9 bases left in between. Germline values: CDR1 SGHVS, CDR2 FNYEAQ. CDR3 in DNA: TGTGCCAGCAGCGAGGGATTGGAGCAGTACTTC. Amino acids: CASSEGLEQYF.

The V call is TRBV5-1, the J call TRBJ1-1; D uncertain. V lost 4 bases, J lost 1 base, and 8 bases lay in between. Germline V lookup: CDR1 SGHRS, CDR2 YFSETQ. This CDR3 has 13 amino acids. CDR3 amino acids: CASSMNSNTEAFF. CDR3 DNA sequence: TGCGCCAGCAGCATGAATTCGAACACTGAAGCTTTCTTT.

The chain couples TRBV6-1 to TRBJ1-2; 7 bases line up with TRBD1. Germline V gene lookup returns CDR1 MNHNS and CDR2 SASEGT. The CDR3 spans 14 residues. J lost 5 bases, V lost 6 bases, and 9 bases had no gene match. In DNA, the CDR3 is TGTGCCAGCAGCCCCCGGGACAGTTGGTATGGCTACACCTTC. It codes for CASSPRDSWYGYTF.

The V call is TRBV2, the J call TRBJ2-7; 9 nucleotides align to TRBD1. Germline loops: CDR1 SNHLY, CDR2 FYNNEI. Germline trimming cut 6 bases from V and 4 bases from J; bases unmatched to any gene: 7. This CDR3 contains 14 residues. CDR3 DNA: TGTGCCAGCAGACCCGGGACAGGGCCATACGAGCAGTACTTC. Translation gives CASRPGTGPYEQYF.

The rearrangement joins TRBV5-6 to TRBJ2-1, with D perhaps matching TRBD1 or TRBD2 (6 bases each). V was cut by 0 bases and J by 4 bases, with 14 bases left in between. The germline gives CDR1 SGHDT, CDR2 YYEEEE. The CDR3 covers 16 residues. CDR3 DNA: TGTGCCAGCAGCTTGGTTGGGGGGCCAGGGTACAATGAGCAGTTCTTC. Translating gives CASSLVGGPGYNEQFF.

The chain couples TRBV2 to TRBJ2-5; weak D call: TRBD2 (7 bases). V was shortened by 3 bases and J by 4 bases, with 15 bases between the two germline ends. The CDR3 sequence is 15 residues long. Looked up from germline, CDR1 is SNHLY and CDR2 is FYNNEI. CDR3 in amino acids: CASSDQAGHGETQYF. The CDR3 coding sequence is TGTGCCAGCAGTGATCAAGCGGGACACGGAGAGACCCAGTACTTC.

This clone was found once. CDR3 in DNA: TGTGCCAGCACCGGGGACGTTTCCTACGAGCAGTACTTC. It specifies CASTGDVSYEQYF. The genes are TRBV6-5 and TRBJ2-7; possibly TRBD1 or TRBD2 for D (5 bases each). The CDR3 is 13 residues long. The ends were cut back, 7 bases at V and 1 base at J, with 11 bases in the middle. Germline values: CDR1 MNHEY, CDR2 SVGAGI.

The chain combines TRBV28 with TRBJ2-7; 10 nucleotides align to TRBD1. J lost 4 bases, V lost 5 bases, and 8 bases had no gene match. The CDR3 contains 15 residues. Germline V CDR1 and CDR2: MDHEN, SYDVKM. Here the CDR3 DNA reads TGTGCCAGCAGTGGGGGACAGGGGTGGGTTTACGAGCAGTACTTC. It codes for CASSGGQGWVYEQYF. Combining the CDR3 with reference TRBV28 and TRBJ2-7 gives the whole variable domain DVKVTQSSRYLVKRTGEKVFLECVQDMDHENMFWYRQDPGLGLRLIYFSYDVKMKEKGDIPEGYSVSREKKERFSLILESASTNQTSMYLCASSGGQGWVYEQYFGPGTRLTVT.

This clone was recorded once. J is TRBJ1-4 and V is TRBV19; D unclear. There are 15 residues in the CDR3. V was shortened by 6 bases and J by 4 bases, with 15 bases between the two germline ends. From germline, CDR1 is LNHDA and CDR2 SQIVND (reference sequence). The DNA of the CDR3 is TGTGCCAGTAGCCCTGCCCGGCTTAATAATGAAAAACTGTTTTTT. Translated, it gives CASSPARLNNEKLFF.

The V call is TRBV7-2, the J call TRBJ1-1; 7 bases are a match to TRBD1. The V and J ends lost 5 bases and 4 bases, in that order; junction bases with no gene match: 7. In germline, CDR1 is SGHTA, CDR2 FQGNSA. This CDR3 has 14 amino acids. In DNA, the CDR3 is TGTGCCAGCAGCGCAAACTCAGGGGGCACTGAAGCTTTCTTT. This sequence encodes CASSANSGGTEAFF.

This rearrangement joins TRBV9 to TRBJ2-2, with 14 positions matching TRBD2. The CDR3 length is 16 residues. Per germline, CDR1 SGDLS and CDR2 YYNGEE. Losses at the gene ends were 2 bases for V and 6 bases for J; bases not matched to a gene: 3. The chain's CDR3 is CASSVGTSGRAGELFF. The CDR3 DNA sequence: TGTGCCAGCAGCGTCGGGACTAGCGGGAGAGCCGGGGAGCTGTTTTTT. The full variable domain, rest sourced from reference TRBV9 and TRBJ2-2, is DSGVTQTPKHLITATGQRVTLRCSPRSGDLSVYWYQQSLDQGLQFLIQYYNGEERAKGNILERFSAQQFPDLHSELNLSSLELGDSALYFCASSVGTSGRAGELFFGEGSRLTVL.

This clone was detected only a few times. The chain couples TRBV28 to TRBJ2-2, with 8 nucleotides matching TRBD1. The CDR3 runs to 14 residues. Germline CDR1 and CDR2: MDHEN and SYDVKM. The trim removed 6 bases at V and 4 bases at J, leaving 4 bases unmatched. Here the CDR3 reads CASRDRESTGELFF. CDR3 DNA: TGTGCCAGCAGGGACAGGGAGAGCACCGGGGAGCTGTTTTTT.

This clone was recorded only once. The V call is TRBV4-1, the J call TRBJ1-5, with D possibly matching TRBD1 (6 bases). The CDR3 totals 18 residues. Germline V lookup: CDR1 MGHRA, CDR2 YSYEKL. V lost 0 bases to trimming and J lost 6 bases, with 21 bases between them. The CDR3 protein is CASSQDRGGGVVGQPQHF. In DNA form, the CDR3 reads TGCGCCAGCAGCCAAGACCGAGGAGGGGGTGTGGTAGGTCAGCCCCAGCATTTT.

J is TRBJ1-2 and V is TRBV7-9; D is ambiguous. Germline V lookup: CDR1 SEHNR, CDR2 FQNEAQ (reference sequence). V lost 0 bases and J lost 5, with 10 bases in between. The CDR3 totals 14 residues. The CDR3 spells CASSLADGRYGYTF. DNA for the CDR3: TGTGCCAGCAGCTTAGCCGACGGAAGATATGGCTACACCTTC.

The V call is TRBV7-2, the J call TRBJ1-1; no reliable D call. The CDR3 covers 16 residues. Germline V gene lookup returns CDR1 SGHTA and CDR2 FQGNSA. The V end was cut by 0 bases, the J end by 4 bases, with 15 bases between. CDR3 sequence reads: CASSLAAWALGTEAFF. CDR3 nucleotides: TGTGCCAGCAGCTTAGCGGCTTGGGCCCTCGGCACTGAAGCTTTCTTT.